Following are 9 T cell receptor beta chains from one sample sequenced in a study of OX40 agonist ivuxolimab in advanced cancers. Profiling relied on immunoSEQ multiplex PCR, and the TCRdb table lists in-frame clones only, not all of them. The table shows some 30,000 clones, with approximately 80% occurring only once. Sequenced here: CD4+ or CD8+ T cells sorted from blood, sampled in a trial of the OX40 agonist ivuxolimab. The origin of the receptors is an adult with an advanced solid tumor such as melanoma, head and neck, liver or kidney cancer.

The chain recombines TRBV6-1 with TRBJ2-2; D gene unclear. Germline V gives CDR1 MNHNS, CDR2 SASEGT. Trimming stripped 8 bases from V and 6 bases from J, with 7 bases between. The CDR3 runs to 11 residues. The CDR3 loop is CASDNPGELFF. Written as DNA, the CDR3 is TGTGCCAGCGACAATCCCGGGGAGCTGTTTTTT.

This chain links TRBV12-1 with TRBJ1-2; the table calls TRBD1, which could not be checked here. TRBV12-1 is listed as a pseudogene. The CDR3 runs 14 residues. CDR3 nucleotides: TGTGCCAGCAGCTTAACAGGAGCTAACTATGGCTACACCTTC. The encoded protein is CASSLTGANYGYTF.

The chain is built from TRBV18 and TRBJ1-3, with D unresolved. The germline V gene has CDR1 KGHSH and CDR2 LQKENI. V was cut by 2 bases and J by 10 bases, with 6 bases left in between. The CDR3 runs to 11 residues. For the CDR3, the DNA is TGTGCCAGCTCACCAGACGTTACCATATATTTT. It encodes CASSPDVTIYF.

This chain links TRBV9 with TRBJ1-5, with D hard to call. The V gene's germline CDR1 is SGDLS and CDR2 YYNGEE. With 0 bases removed from V and 7 bases from J, the gap between germline ends came to 11 bases. The CDR3 is 14 residues long. CDR3 in amino acids: CASSVESEGQPQHF. The CDR3 bases are TGTGCCAGCAGCGTAGAGTCAGAGGGACAGCCCCAGCATTTT.

This clone was observed a handful of times. The rearrangement links TRBV19 to TRBJ2-5; possibly TRBD1 or TRBD2 for D (5 bases each). The CDR3 is 15 amino acids. The V gene's germline CDR1 is LNHDA and CDR2 SQIVND (reference sequence). The V end lost 3 bases, the J end lost 2 bases, and 13 bases lay between the germline ends. The CDR3 reads CASSMRGAGQETQYF. As DNA, the CDR3 is TGTGCCAGTAGTATGCGAGGGGCCGGACAAGAGACCCAGTACTTC.

This rearrangement joins TRBV11-3 to TRBJ2-5; D is unclear. This CDR3 region has 13 residues. Per germline, CDR1 SGHNT and CDR2 YENEEA. V lost 1 base, J lost 5 bases, and 8 bases lay in between. This CDR3 reads CASSLGPRETQYF. The CDR3 nucleotides read TGTGCCAGCAGCTTAGGGCCGAGGGAGACCCAGTACTTC.

The chain employs TRBV11-2 and TRBJ2-6; 10 bases fit TRBD2. V gave up 0 bases and J gave up 0 bases; unmatched junction bases: 5. This CDR3 has 19 residues. Germline V lookup: CDR1 SGHAT, CDR2 FQNNGV. The CDR3 sequence: CASSLDRASGSSGANVLTF. In DNA form, the CDR3 reads TGTGCCAGCAGCTTAGATCGGGCTAGCGGGAGCTCTGGGGCCAACGTCCTGACTTTC.

This chain links TRBV21-1 with TRBJ1-5; the table names TRBD1, a call not compared with the DNA. TRBV21-1 is shown as a pseudogene. This CDR3 has 16 residues. CDR3 loop: CASSARDRVSNQPQHF. Here the CDR3 DNA reads TGTGCCAGCAGCGCCCGGGACAGGGTGAGCAATCAGCCCCAGCATTTT.

V gene TRBV7-8 combines with J gene TRBJ2-7, with 9 bases aligning to TRBD2. Germline lookup yields CDR1 SGHVS and CDR2 FQNEAQ. The CDR3 covers 15 residues. The V gene end was trimmed by 5 bases and the J gene end by 4 bases; junction bases not matched to a gene: 9. CDR3 coding DNA: TGTGCCAGCAGCCCTCGGGAAGCGGGGGGTTACGAGCAGTACTTC. This encodes CASSPREAGGYEQYF. The full variable domain, its missing parts supplied by reference TRBV7-8 and TRBJ2-7, is GAGVSQSPRYKVAKRGQDVALRCDPISGHVSLFWYQQALGQGPEFLTYFQNEAQLDKSGLPSDRFFAERPEGSVSTLKIQRTQQEDSAVYLCASSPREAGGYEQYFGPGTRLTVT.